This T cell receptor beta chain was recovered during a study of shared T cell receptors in the human thymus. TCRdb's table, derived via immunoSEQ multiplex PCR, lists solely in-frame clones and lacks some. The repertoire has some 660,000 clones, about 90% of them found once; the top ten carry just under 0.0095%. The V gene's germline CDR1 is SEHNR and CDR2 FQNEAQ (reference sequence). CDR3 length: 17 amino acids. The J segment lost 12 bases and the V segment lost 0 bases, leaving 11 bases of the junction unmatched. These same data were also listed under a study on human thymus T cells. Per that study: The donors were infants in Finland with congenital heart defects, otherwise immunologically healthy. The thymus was resected at corrective cardiac surgery. Repertoires sampled from thymus and blood appeared biased in V and J gene usage.

Sequenced sample: thymocytes. This receptor was identified in a boy younger than two with a congenital heart defect. The V gene is TRBV7-9, the J gene TRBJ2-2; 12 bases are a match to TRBD2. The CDR3 reads CASSLALWTSGDKKLFF. The DNA of the CDR3 is TGTGCCAGCAGCTTAGCCCTATGGACTAGCGGGGACAAGAAGCTGTTTTTT.